The clone carrying this T cell receptor beta chain was detected ten times or more. In TCRdb, the RACE reads were re-called with MiXCR into one record per CDR3 protein. The repertoire includes 90,000 to 110,000 distinct CDR3 sequences, 9% to 9.5% of them detected once, and about 3% sits in the top ten. Time point given: patch test 2, 6 weeks after DPC sensitization. Treatment reported: therapeutic diphenylcyclopropenone sensitization with weekly scalp DPC. Blood draws came before every patch-test application. The entry originates in a study of human T cells and chemical hapten exposure. Germline values: CDR1 SNHLY, CDR2 FYNNEI. The length of the CDR3 is 14 residues. Trimming removed 6 bases from V and 0 bases from J, with 9 bases in between.

This sample comprised whole blood, obtained in connection with sensitization to the hapten diphenylcyclopropenone (DPC). This clonotype was obtained from a woman aged 40-49 years with alopecia areata. Some clones in this sample may be carry-over from other donors' samples. The chain uses TRBV2 and TRBJ1-5; D unresolved. The CDR3 nucleotides read TGTGCCAGCAGCCGGGAGGATAGCAATCAGCCCCAGCATTTT. Encoded protein: CASSREDSNQPQHF.